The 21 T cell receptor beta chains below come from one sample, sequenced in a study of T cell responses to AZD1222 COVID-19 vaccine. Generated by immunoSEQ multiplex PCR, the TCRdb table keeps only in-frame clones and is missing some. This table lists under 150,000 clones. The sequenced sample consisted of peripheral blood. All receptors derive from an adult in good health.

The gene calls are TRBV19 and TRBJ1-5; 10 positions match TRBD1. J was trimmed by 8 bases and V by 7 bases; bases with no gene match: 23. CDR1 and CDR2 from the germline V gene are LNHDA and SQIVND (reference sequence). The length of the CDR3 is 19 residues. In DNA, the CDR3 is TGTGCCAGTACTATTGGGAGGGGACAGGGGATATTATTTTCGGAGCCCCAGCATTTT. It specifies CASTIGRGQGILFSEPQHF.

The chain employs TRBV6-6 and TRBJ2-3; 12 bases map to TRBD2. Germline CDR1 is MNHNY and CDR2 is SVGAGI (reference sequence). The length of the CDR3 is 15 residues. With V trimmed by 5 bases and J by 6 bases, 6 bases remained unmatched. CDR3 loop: CASSRLAGVEDTQYF. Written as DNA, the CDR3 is TGTGCCAGCAGTCGACTAGCGGGGGTAGAGGATACGCAGTATTTT.

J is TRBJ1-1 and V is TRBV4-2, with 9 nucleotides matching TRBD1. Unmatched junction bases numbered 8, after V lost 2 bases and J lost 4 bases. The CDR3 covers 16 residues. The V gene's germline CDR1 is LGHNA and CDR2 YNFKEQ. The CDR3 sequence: CASSQTRDRVGTEAFF. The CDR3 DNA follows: TGTGCCAGCAGCCAAACCCGGGACAGGGTAGGCACTGAAGCTTTCTTT.

CDR3 loop: CASSLRRLSSGNTIYF. Written as DNA, the CDR3 is TGTGCCAGCAGCCTACGGAGACTGAGCTCTGGAAACACCATATATTTT. J is TRBJ1-3 and V is TRBV7-9, with no clear D. The CDR3 runs 16 residues. Germline lookup yields CDR1 SEHNR and CDR2 FQNEAQ (reference sequence). Trimming cost V 5 bases and J 0 bases, with 14 bases left between them.

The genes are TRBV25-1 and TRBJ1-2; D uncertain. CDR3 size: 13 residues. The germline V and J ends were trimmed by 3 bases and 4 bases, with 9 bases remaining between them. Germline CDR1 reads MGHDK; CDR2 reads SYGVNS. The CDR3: CASSDPPGYGYTF. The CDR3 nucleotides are TGTGCCAGCAGTGACCCTCCGGGCTATGGCTACACCTTC.

The CDR3 region is CASSLEGLQPQHF. The CDR3 bases are TGTGCCAGCAGTTTGGAGGGTTTGCAGCCCCAGCATTTT. The rearrangement links TRBV12-3 or TRBV12-4 to TRBJ1-5; the D is unclear. The length of the CDR3 is 13 residues. V lost 3 bases and J lost 7, with 10 bases in between.

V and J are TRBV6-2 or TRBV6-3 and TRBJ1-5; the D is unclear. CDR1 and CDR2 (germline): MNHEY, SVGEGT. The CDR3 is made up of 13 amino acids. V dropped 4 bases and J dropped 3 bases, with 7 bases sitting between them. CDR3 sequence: CASSFGVNQPQHF. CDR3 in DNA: TGTGCCAGCAGTTTTGGGGTCAATCAGCCCCAGCATTTT.

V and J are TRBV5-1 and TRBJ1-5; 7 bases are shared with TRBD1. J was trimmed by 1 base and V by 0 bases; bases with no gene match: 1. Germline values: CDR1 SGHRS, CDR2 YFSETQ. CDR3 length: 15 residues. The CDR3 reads CASSLGQGSNQPQHF. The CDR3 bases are TGCGCCAGCAGCTTGGGACAGGGAAGCAATCAGCCCCAGCATTTT. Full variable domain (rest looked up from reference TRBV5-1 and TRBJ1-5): KAGVTQTPRYLIKTRGQQVTLSCSPISGHRSVSWYQQTPGQGLQFLFEYFSETQRNKGNFPGRFSGRQFSNSRSEMNVSTLELGDSALYLCASSLGQGSNQPQHFGDGTRLSIL.

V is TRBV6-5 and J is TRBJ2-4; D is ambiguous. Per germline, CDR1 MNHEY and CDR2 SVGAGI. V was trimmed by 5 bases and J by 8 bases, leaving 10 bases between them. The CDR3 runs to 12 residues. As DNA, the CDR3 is TGTGCCAGCAGTAGGATTGGGGACATTCAGTACTTC. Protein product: CASSRIGDIQYF.

CDR3 protein: CASARPQEAVNSPLHF. In nucleotides, the CDR3 is TGTGCCAGCGCCAGGCCCCAGGAAGCTGTGAATTCACCCCTCCACTTT. The rearrangement links TRBV6-7 to TRBJ1-6, with no clear D. TRBV6-7 is an ORF, with its function uncertain. This CDR3 comprises 16 residues. V was cut by 8 bases and J by 7 bases, with 21 bases left in between.

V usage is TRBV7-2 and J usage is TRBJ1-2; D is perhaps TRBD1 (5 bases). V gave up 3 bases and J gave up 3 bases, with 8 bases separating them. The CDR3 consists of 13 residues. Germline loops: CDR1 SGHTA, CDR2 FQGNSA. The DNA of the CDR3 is TGTGCCAGCAGCTTTGGGGGGTACTATGGCTACACCTTC. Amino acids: CASSFGGYYGYTF.

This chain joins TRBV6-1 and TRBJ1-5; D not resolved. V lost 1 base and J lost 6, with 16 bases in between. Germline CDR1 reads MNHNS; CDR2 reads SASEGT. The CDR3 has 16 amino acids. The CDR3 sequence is CASSEERAGLGQPQHF. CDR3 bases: TGTGCCAGCAGTGAAGAGAGGGCGGGGTTGGGTCAGCCCCAGCATTTT.

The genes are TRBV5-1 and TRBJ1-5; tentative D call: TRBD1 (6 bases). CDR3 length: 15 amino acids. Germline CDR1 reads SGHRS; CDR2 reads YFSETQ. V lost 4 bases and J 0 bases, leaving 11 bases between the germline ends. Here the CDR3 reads CASSPTGNSNQPQHF. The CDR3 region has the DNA TGCGCCAGCAGCCCAACAGGGAATAGCAATCAGCCCCAGCATTTT.

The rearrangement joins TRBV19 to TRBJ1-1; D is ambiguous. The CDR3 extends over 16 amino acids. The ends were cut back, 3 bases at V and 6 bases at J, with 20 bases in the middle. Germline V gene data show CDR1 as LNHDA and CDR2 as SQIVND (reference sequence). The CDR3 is CASSIISAELDSEAFF. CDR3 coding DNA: TGTGCCAGTAGTATCATCTCGGCGGAGCTGGACTCTGAAGCTTTCTTT. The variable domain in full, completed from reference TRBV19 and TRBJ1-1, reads DGGITQSPKYLFRKEGQNVTLSCEQNLNHDAMYWYRQDPGQGLRLIYYSQIVNDFQKGDIAEGYSVSREKKESFPLTVTSAQKNPTAFYLCASSIISAELDSEAFFGQGTRLTVV.

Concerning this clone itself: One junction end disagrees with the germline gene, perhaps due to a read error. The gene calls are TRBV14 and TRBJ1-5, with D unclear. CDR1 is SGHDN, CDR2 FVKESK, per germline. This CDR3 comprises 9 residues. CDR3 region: CASSQVRDF. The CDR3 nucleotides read TGTGCCAGCAGCCAAGTTCGGGATTTT.

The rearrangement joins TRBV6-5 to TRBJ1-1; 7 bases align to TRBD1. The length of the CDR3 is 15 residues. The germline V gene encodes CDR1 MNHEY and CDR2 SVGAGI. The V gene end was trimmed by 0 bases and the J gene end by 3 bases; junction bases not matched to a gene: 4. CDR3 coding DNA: TGTGCCAGCAGTTACTCGAGGGGACAGCACACTGAAGCTTTCTTT. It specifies CASSYSRGQHTEAFF.

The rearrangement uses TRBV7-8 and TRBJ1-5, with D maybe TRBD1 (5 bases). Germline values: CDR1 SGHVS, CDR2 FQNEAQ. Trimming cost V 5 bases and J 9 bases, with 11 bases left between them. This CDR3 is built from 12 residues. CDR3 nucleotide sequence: TGTGCCAGCAGCCCCTATGGGGCGCCCCAGCATTTT. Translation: CASSPYGAPQHF.

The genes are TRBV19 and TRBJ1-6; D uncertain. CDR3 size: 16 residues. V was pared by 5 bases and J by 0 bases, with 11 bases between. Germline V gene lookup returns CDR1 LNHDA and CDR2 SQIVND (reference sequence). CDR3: CASSPGPSSYNSPLHF. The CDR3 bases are TGTGCCAGTAGTCCAGGTCCGAGCTCCTATAATTCACCCCTCCACTTT.

The CDR3 region is CASSLDTGLNYGYTF. As DNA, the CDR3 is TGTGCCAGCAGCTTAGATACAGGACTTAACTATGGCTACACCTTC. V gene TRBV11-2 combines with J gene TRBJ1-2, with D possibly TRBD1 on 5 matching bases. The V end lost 0 bases, the J end lost 1 base, and 9 bases lay between the germline ends. Per the germline V gene, CDR1 is SGHAT and CDR2 is FQNNGV. CDR3 length: 15 residues. Full variable domain (remainder filled in from reference TRBV11-2 and TRBJ1-2): EAGVAQSPRYKIIEKRQSVAFWCNPISGHATLYWYQQILGQGPKLLIQFQNNGVVDDSQLPKDRFSAERLKGVDSTLKIQPAKLEDSAVYLCASSLDTGLNYGYTFGSGTRLTVV.

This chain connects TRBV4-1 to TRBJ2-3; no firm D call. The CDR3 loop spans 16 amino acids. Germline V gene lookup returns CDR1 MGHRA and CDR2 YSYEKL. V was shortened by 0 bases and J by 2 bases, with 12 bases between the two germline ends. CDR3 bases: TGCGCCAGCAGCCAAGAAGTAACGCGGAACACAGATACGCAGTATTTT. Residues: CASSQEVTRNTDTQYF.

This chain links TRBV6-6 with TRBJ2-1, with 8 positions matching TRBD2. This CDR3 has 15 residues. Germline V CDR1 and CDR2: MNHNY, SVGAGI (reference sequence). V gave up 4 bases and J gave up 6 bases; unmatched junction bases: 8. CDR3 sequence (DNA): TGTGCCAGCAGTTCAACCGGGGGGGCTTTCAATGAGCAGTTCTTC. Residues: CASSSTGGAFNEQFF.